Below are 31 T cell receptor beta chains sequenced from a single sample in a study of blood T cell repertoires in COVID-19. TCRdb's table, derived via immunoSEQ multiplex PCR, lists solely in-frame clones and lacks some. There are approximately 120,000 clones in the sample; around 85% occur only once, and about 3.3% lies in the top ten. Specimen: peripheral blood. These receptors came from a woman of 80 years or more with COVID-19, enrolled during active disease.

The rearrangement uses TRBV5-1 and TRBJ2-7; 7 nucleotides align to TRBD1. Germline CDR1 SGHRS, CDR2 YFSETQ. With 4 bases clipped from V and 0 bases from J, the junction kept 7 bases outside the gene matches. The CDR3 has 15 amino acids. The CDR3 DNA follows: TGCGCCAGCAGCCCAAGACAGGGAACCTCCTACGAGCAGTACTTC. It specifies CASSPRQGTSYEQYF.

The chain has TRBV7-9 and TRBJ2-5, with D possibly TRBD1 on 6 matching bases. The CDR3 loop spans 13 amino acids. V dropped 5 bases and J dropped 3 bases, with 10 bases sitting between them. Looked up from germline, CDR1 is SEHNR and CDR2 is FQNEAQ (reference sequence). CDR3 amino acids: CASSPKGEETQYF. CDR3 coding DNA: TGTGCCAGCAGCCCCAAGGGGGAAGAGACCCAGTACTTC.

This chain's CDR3 is CASSQEGQGRDEQYF. CDR3 coding DNA: TGTGCCAGCAGCCAAGAAGGACAGGGGAGGGACGAGCAGTACTTC. The gene calls are TRBV4-2 and TRBJ2-7; 9 bases align to TRBD1. Germline-derived CDR1 and CDR2 are LGHNA and YNFKEQ. The CDR3 is 15 amino acids. V was clipped by 0 bases and J by 5 bases; unmatched bases: 5.

The chain recombines TRBV6-1 with TRBJ2-1; D may be TRBD1 (6 bases). Germline lookup yields CDR1 MNHNS and CDR2 SASEGT. Trimming took off 2 bases at V and 5 bases at J, with 16 bases between the two ends. This CDR3 has 16 residues. The CDR3 spells CASSESRGNYNNEQFF. The CDR3 DNA follows: TGTGCCAGCAGTGAATCGAGGGGGAACTACAACAATGAGCAGTTCTTC.

This clone has only a few counts. The chain recombines TRBV29-1 with TRBJ2-7; D may be TRBD2 (6 bases). The V gene's germline CDR1 is SQVTM and CDR2 ANQGSEA. V was clipped by 8 bases and J by 5 bases, with 13 bases between them. The CDR3 length is 11 residues. The CDR3 nucleotides read TGCAGCTTCGCCGGAGGGAACGAGCAGTACTTC. Translation gives CSFAGGNEQYF.

This clone appeared a single time. This sequence joins TRBV7-2 and TRBJ2-1; weak D call: TRBD2 (6 bases). Trimming cost V 5 bases and J 12 bases, with 17 bases left between them. The CDR3 is made up of 13 amino acids. Germline V gene lookup returns CDR1 SGHTA and CDR2 FQGNSA. CDR3 coding DNA: TGTGCCAGCAGCCCCCCGCCACTGGAGGGGCAGTTCTTC. Translated, it gives CASSPPPLEGQFF.

The chain uses TRBV29-1 and TRBJ2-7, with 10 bases lining up with TRBD2. Trimming took 6 bases from V and 1 from J; bases not matched to a gene: 6. CDR3 length equals 14 residues. The V gene's germline CDR1 is SQVTM and CDR2 ANQGSEA. In DNA, the CDR3 is TGCAGCGTGATTAGGACTAGCGGTTCCTACGAGCAGTACTTC. Protein product: CSVIRTSGSYEQYF.

This clone came up a few times. The chain links TRBV6-5 to TRBJ2-7; 10 bases agree with TRBD1. The CDR3 loop spans 15 amino acids. The germline V gene has CDR1 MNHEY and CDR2 SVGAGI. Trimming at V came to 2 bases and at J to 5 bases, leaving 6 bases not matched to a gene. CDR3 protein: CASSYPGTGVNEQYF. CDR3 DNA sequence: TGTGCCAGCAGTTACCCAGGGACAGGGGTCAACGAGCAGTACTTC.

The gene calls are TRBV19 and TRBJ2-7, with D possibly being TRBD1 (5 bases). Germline loops: CDR1 LNHDA, CDR2 SQIVND (reference sequence). CDR3 length: 12 amino acids. Deletions cut 5 bases from V and 3 bases from J, with 8 bases between. The CDR3 protein is CASSVRDYEQYF. The CDR3 DNA reads TGTGCCAGTAGTGTCAGGGACTACGAGCAGTACTTC.

This rearrangement joins TRBV7-2 to TRBJ2-3; 10 nucleotides match TRBD2. The CDR3 runs 15 residues. V was clipped by 3 bases and J by 8 bases; unmatched bases: 8. Germline V gene lookup returns CDR1 SGHTA and CDR2 FQGNSA. The CDR3 nucleotides are TGTGCCAGCAGCTTGCCTAGCGGGAGCGTCGGTACGCAGTATTTT. Translating it yields CASSLPSGSVGTQYF.

The CDR3, as DNA: TGTGCCAGCAGCTTAGGGGCTAGCGGGGCCTACGAGCAGTACTTC. This translates into CASSLGASGAYEQYF. The rearrangement uses TRBV7-8 and TRBJ2-7, with 9 bases aligning to TRBD2. Germline V gene lookup returns CDR1 SGHVS and CDR2 FQNEAQ. J lost 2 bases, V lost 1 base, and 3 bases had no gene match. CDR3 length: 15 amino acids.

V gene TRBV5-1 combines with J gene TRBJ2-5; D is undetermined. The CDR3 covers 12 residues. Germline assignment: CDR1 SGHRS and CDR2 YFSETQ. The V gene lost 6 bases and the J gene lost 5 bases, with 11 bases spanning the gap. The CDR3 region is CASKGEAETQYF. CDR3 nucleotide sequence: TGCGCCAGCAAAGGTGAGGCGGAGACCCAGTACTTC.

J is TRBJ1-2 and V is TRBV6-1, with D possibly TRBD1 on 5 matching bases. Germline lookup yields CDR1 MNHNS and CDR2 SASEGT. V lost 0 bases and J 4 bases, leaving 12 bases between the germline ends. The CDR3 spans 15 residues. The CDR3 protein is CASSEALGVFYGYTF. In DNA, the CDR3 is TGTGCCAGCAGTGAAGCGCTAGGGGTATTCTATGGCTACACCTTC.

The gene calls are TRBV7-6 and TRBJ1-1, with 9 bases aligning to TRBD1. Per the germline V gene, CDR1 is SGHVS and CDR2 is FNYEAQ. Trimming removed 5 bases from V and 1 base from J; junction bases left unmatched: 8. CDR3 length: 16 amino acids. This CDR3 reads CASSQLMGQGNTEAFF. DNA for the CDR3: TGTGCCAGCAGCCAACTTATGGGACAGGGGAACACTGAAGCTTTCTTT.

V usage is TRBV14 and J usage is TRBJ2-1; 8 nucleotides line up with TRBD1. V dropped 4 bases and J dropped 3; count of bases not matched to a gene: 5. The germline CDR1 and CDR2 sequences are SGHDN and FVKESK. The CDR3 is 15 amino acids. The CDR3 sequence: CASSLRTGNYNEQFF. CDR3 nucleotides: TGTGCCAGCAGCCTGAGGACAGGGAACTACAATGAGCAGTTCTTC.

The chain uses TRBV21-1 and TRBJ2-7; TRBD2, the D gene given by the table, was not confirmed from the DNA. TRBV21-1 corresponds to a pseudogene. The length of the CDR3 is 17 residues. DNA of the CDR3: TGTGCCAGCAGCAAATCGGGCAACTACAGCGGGAGCTACGAGCAGTACTTC. This translates into CASSKSGNYSGSYEQYF.

This chain connects TRBV6-5 to TRBJ1-1; D may be TRBD1 (5 bases). In germline, CDR1 is MNHEY, CDR2 SVGAGI. The CDR3 runs to 14 residues. Trimming removed 0 bases at V and 6 bases at J, with 11 bases between. DNA of the CDR3: TGTGCCAGCAGTTACTCAGGCAGGGCTGCTGAAGCTTTCTTT. Its translation is CASSYSGRAAEAFF.

The rearrangement links TRBV7-2 to TRBJ2-5; maybe TRBD1 (5 bases). Germline V lookup: CDR1 SGHTA, CDR2 FQGNSA. The length of the CDR3 is 13 residues. Trimming took 5 bases from V and 5 from J, leaving 12 bases between them. The CDR3 region is CASSLAGLETQYF. CDR3 nucleotide sequence: TGTGCCAGCAGCCTGGCAGGGTTGGAGACCCAGTACTTC.

The chain couples TRBV4-1 to TRBJ2-7; 8 bases are a match to TRBD1. With 1 base clipped from V and 4 bases from J, the junction kept 6 bases outside the gene matches. Germline CDR1 is MGHRA and CDR2 is YSYEKL. The CDR3 consists of 15 residues. CDR3 bases: TGCGCCAGCAGCCAAGGGTCAGGGGGCCGTTACGAGCAGTACTTC. It yields the protein CASSQGSGGRYEQYF.

This clone has more than one count but fewer than ten. This chain uses TRBV5-6 with TRBJ2-7, with D tentatively TRBD1 (5 bases). Looked up from germline, CDR1 is SGHDT and CDR2 is YYEEEE. V shed 4 bases and J shed 5 bases, with 16 bases lying between them. This CDR3 contains 14 residues. CDR3 sequence reads: CASSPIGRTNEQYF. Written as DNA, the CDR3 is TGTGCCAGCAGCCCGATTGGAAGGACAAACGAGCAGTACTTC. Filled out from reference TRBV5-6 and TRBJ2-7, the complete variable domain reads DAGVTQSPTHLIKTRGQQVTLRCSPKSGHDTVSWYQQALGQGPQFIFQYYEEEERQRGNFPDRFSGHQFPNYSSELNVNALLLGDSALYLCASSPIGRTNEQYFGPGTRLTVT.

This clone was recorded a few times. V is TRBV6-5 and J is TRBJ2-2; 9 bases fit TRBD1. The germline V gene encodes CDR1 MNHEY and CDR2 SVGAGI. The CDR3 has 14 amino acids. The junction had 4 bases not matched to a gene; V was cut back by 9 bases and J by 2 bases. CDR3 sequence reads: CASWDRANTGELFF. The CDR3 nucleotides read TGTGCCAGTTGGGACAGGGCCAACACCGGGGAGCTGTTTTTT.

This chain joins TRBV27 and TRBJ1-2, with TRBD1 identical over 8 bases. Trimming removed 5 bases from V and 5 bases from J; junction bases left unmatched: 10. The CDR3 has 15 amino acids. Germline CDR1 is MNHEY and CDR2 is SMNVEV (reference sequence). The CDR3 sequence: CASSPGDRLGYGYTF. The CDR3 nucleotides are TGTGCCAGCAGTCCCGGGGACAGGTTAGGATATGGCTACACCTTC.

The rearrangement uses TRBV7-2 and TRBJ1-6; 8 bases agree with TRBD1. V lost 5 bases, J lost 10 bases, and 10 bases stayed unmatched. The CDR3 extends over 15 amino acids. Germline CDR1 is SGHTA and CDR2 is FQGNSA. CDR3 in amino acids: CASSLRTGSSSPLHF. For the CDR3, the DNA is TGTGCCAGCAGCCTACGGACAGGGAGTAGCTCACCCCTCCACTTT. Together with reference TRBV7-2 and TRBJ1-6, the CDR3 gives the full variable domain: GAGVSQSPSNKVTEKGKDVELRCDPISGHTALYWYRQSLGQGLEFLIYFQGNSAPDKSGLPSDRFSAERTGGSVSTLTIQRTQQEDSAVYLCASSLRTGSSSPLHFGNGTRLTVT.

CDR3 sequence: CASSFQRGHGQYF. The CDR3, as DNA: TGTGCCAGCAGTTTCCAAAGGGGCCACGGGCAGTACTTC. The chain carries TRBV7-2 and TRBJ2-7; maybe TRBD1 (5 bases). This CDR3 is built from 13 residues. The germline V gene encodes CDR1 SGHTA and CDR2 FQGNSA. Trimming stripped 6 bases from V and 9 bases from J, with 18 bases between.

The J gene is TRBJ2-7, the V gene TRBV12-3 or TRBV12-4; D is undetermined. Trimming removed 3 bases at V and 0 bases at J, with 3 bases between. CDR3 length equals 12 residues. This CDR3 is CASSLASYEQYF. The CDR3 bases are TGTGCCAGCAGTTTGGCCTCCTACGAGCAGTACTTC.

This clone was observed a single time. V gene TRBV19 combines with J gene TRBJ1-1, with TRBD1 matching 7 bases. Germline loops: CDR1 LNHDA, CDR2 SQIVND (reference sequence). The CDR3 runs to 14 residues. Trimming cost V 5 bases and J 4 bases; bases outside gene matches: 7. CDR3 DNA: TGTGCCAGTAGTTACCAGGGGGGAGTCACTGAAGCTTTCTTT. It is translated as CASSYQGGVTEAFF.

V gene TRBV4-2 combines with J gene TRBJ2-7; possibly TRBD2 for D (6 bases). The length of the CDR3 is 14 residues. The germline gives CDR1 LGHNA, CDR2 YNFKEQ. The V and J ends lost 1 base and 0 bases respectively, with 7 bases between them. In DNA, the CDR3 is TGTGCCAGCAGCCAAGGCGGGAACTCCTACGAGCAGTACTTC. Translating it yields CASSQGGNSYEQYF.

J is TRBJ1-5 and V is TRBV5-1; 8 nucleotides align to TRBD1. Trimming took 0 bases from V and 2 from J; bases not matched to a gene: 16. Looked up from germline, CDR1 is SGHRS and CDR2 is YFSETQ. The CDR3 loop spans 20 amino acids. The CDR3 loop reads CASSLAFRRQGQEGNQPQHF. DNA for the CDR3: TGCGCCAGCAGCTTGGCCTTTCGTCGACAGGGGCAAGAGGGCAATCAGCCCCAGCATTTT.

The DNA for the CDR3 is TGTGCCAGCAGCCCAGTGGGGACGTTGGAGGGAGAGACCCAGTACTTC. Its translation is CASSPVGTLEGETQYF. The chain couples TRBV13 to TRBJ2-5, with D possibly being TRBD2 (6 bases). The CDR3 contains 16 residues. Germline-derived CDR1 and CDR2 are PRHDT and FYEKMQ (reference sequence). The ends were cut back, 5 bases at V and 4 bases at J, with 20 bases in the middle.

The chain is built from TRBV19 and TRBJ2-6; TRBD2 matches 10 bases. This CDR3 contains 19 residues. The germline V gene encodes CDR1 LNHDA and CDR2 SQIVND (reference sequence). Trimming took 9 bases from V and 4 from J; bases not matched to a gene: 18. The CDR3 nucleotides are TGTGCCAGCCTCCAGAGAGGGCTAGCGGGAGCCGGGGGGGCCAACGTCCTGACTTTC. Translating it yields CASLQRGLAGAGGANVLTF. Using reference TRBV19 and TRBJ2-6 for the parts outside the CDR3, the full variable domain is DGGITQSPKYLFRKEGQNVTLSCEQNLNHDAMYWYRQDPGQGLRLIYYSQIVNDFQKGDIAEGYSVSREKKESFPLTVTSAQKNPTAFYLCASLQRGLAGAGGANVLTFGAGSRLTVL.

V and J are TRBV5-1 and TRBJ2-3, with TRBD2 identical over 8 bases. The V segment lost 0 bases and the J segment 2 bases; nucleotides outside the gene matches: 5. Per the germline V gene, CDR1 is SGHRS and CDR2 is YFSETQ. This CDR3 is 16 amino acids long. DNA of the CDR3: TGCGCCAGCAGCTTGGTGGTAGCGGGACCCACAGATACGCAGTATTTT. It codes for CASSLVVAGPTDTQYF.